The sample holds a few counts of the clone carrying this T cell receptor (beta chain). The whole isolated RNA underwent reverse transcription, so sequencing captured expressed TCRB transcripts. Sequenced by immunoSEQ multiplex PCR; TCRdb stores in-frame clones only, minus some. The table lists almost 250,000 clones, 13% to 15% of them singletons. The sample comes from a study of beta chain features in type 1 diabetes. V was shortened by 7 bases and J by 2 bases, with 11 bases between the two germline ends. CDR3 size: 13 residues. The germline V gene encodes CDR1 MNHEY and CDR2 SVGAGI. The specimen was naive CD4+ T cells from blood. This clonotype originated in a middle-aged woman in good health. V is TRBV6-5 and J is TRBJ1-2; D perhaps matches TRBD1 (5 bases). The CDR3 nucleotides read TGTGCCAGCACCCTCAAGGGGAACTATGGCTACACCTTC. It translates to CASTLKGNYGYTF.